The 31 T cell receptor beta chains below come from one sample, sequenced in a study of vaccination and CD4 T cells after COVID-19. Cultured CD4+ T cell DNA was sequenced using the Oncomine TCR Beta short-read assay. TCRdb re-analysed the PCR reads in MiXCR, keeping a single row per CDR3 protein. This sample has roughly 16,000 distinct CDR3 sequences; roughly three fifths occur once, and the top ten carry 11%. As for treatment: approximately nine-day PBMC culture with coronavirus spike peptide pools or control peptides (ViraFEST assay). Antigens of these TCRs are unknown. The sample comprised CD4+ T cells from blood, cultured in vitro. The receptors come from a human donor who had recovered from COVID-19.

This chain connects TRBV20-1 to TRBJ1-1; D remains unclear. CDR1 and CDR2 from the germline V gene are DFQATT and SNEGSKA (reference sequence). This CDR3 spans 12 amino acids. The V end was cut by 3 bases, the J end by 11 bases, with 16 bases between. The chain's CDR3 is CSASLMTVGAFF. CDR3 nucleotides: TGCAGTGCTAGCCTCATGACTGTCGGGGCTTTCTTT.

The chain recombines TRBV11-2 with TRBJ2-3, with TRBD2 identical over 8 bases. The CDR3 covers 12 residues. From germline, CDR1 is SGHAT and CDR2 FQNNGV. Unmatched junction bases numbered 0, after V lost 6 bases and J lost 4 bases. This CDR3 reads CASRGLADTQYF. Written as DNA, the CDR3 is TGTGCCAGCAGGGGACTAGCAGATACGCAGTATTTT.

The V gene is TRBV7-3, the J gene TRBJ2-3; possibly TRBD2 for D (5 bases). CDR1 is SGHTA and CDR2 is FQGTGA in the germline V gene. The CDR3 runs 13 residues. The V end lost 1 base, the J end lost 4 bases, and 6 bases lay between the germline ends. The chain's CDR3 is CASSLNSADTQYF. The CDR3, as DNA: TGTGCCAGCAGCTTAAATAGCGCAGATACGCAGTATTTT.

Only a few counts were recorded for this clonotype. This chain connects TRBV11-3 to TRBJ2-2; D might be TRBD2 (7 bases). Trimming stripped 2 bases from V and 5 bases from J, with 12 bases between. Germline-derived CDR1 and CDR2 are SGHNT and YENEEA. CDR3 length equals 15 residues. Written as DNA, the CDR3 is TGTGCCAGCAGCTTACGGGGGGCTCGGACCGGGGAGCTGTTTTTT. Residues: CASSLRGARTGELFF. Looking up the rest from reference TRBV11-3 and TRBJ2-2 gives the full variable domain: EAGVVQSPRYKIIEKKQPVAFWCNPISGHNTLYWYLQNLGQGPELLIRYENEEAVDDSQLPKDRFSAERLKGVDSTLKIQPAELGDSAVYLCASSLRGARTGELFFGEGSRLTVL.

The chain uses TRBV12-3 or TRBV12-4 and TRBJ1-5; D uncertain. V was pared by 8 bases and J by 4 bases, with 9 bases between. The CDR3 is made up of 12 amino acids. CDR3 amino acids: CASCEGNQPQHF. The CDR3 DNA follows: TGTGCCAGCTGCGAGGGTAATCAGCCCCAGCATTTT.

The chain links TRBV4-3 to TRBJ2-3; the D is unclear. This CDR3 is built from 16 residues. Deletions cut 0 bases from V and 0 bases from J, with 10 bases between. Germline lookup yields CDR1 LGHNA and CDR2 YSLEER. The CDR3 DNA is TGCGCCAGCAGCCAAGACAGGCTTGCTAGCACAGATACGCAGTATTTT. Its protein product is CASSQDRLASTDTQYF.

The rearrangement links TRBV6-5 to TRBJ1-2; D is unresolved. The CDR3 runs 15 residues. Trimming stripped 0 bases from V and 3 bases from J, with 11 bases between. Looked up from germline, CDR1 is MNHEY and CDR2 is SVGAGI. The CDR3, as DNA: TGTGCCAGCAGTTACTCGACCGGCGGTTACTATGGCTACACCTTC. Translated, it gives CASSYSTGGYYGYTF.

The chain recombines TRBV6-1 with TRBJ2-7; D might be TRBD1 (6 bases). With 7 bases removed from V and 0 bases from J, the gap between germline ends came to 13 bases. Per the germline V gene, CDR1 is MNHNS and CDR2 is SASEGT. The CDR3 contains 14 residues. The CDR3 loop reads CASTRQADSYEQYF. CDR3 in DNA: TGTGCCAGCACACGACAGGCCGACTCCTACGAGCAGTACTTC.

This clonotype was seen only once. The V and J genes are TRBV5-5 and TRBJ1-2, with 10 bases that match TRBD1. Germline V lookup: CDR1 SGHKS, CDR2 YYEKEE (reference sequence). This CDR3 region has 14 residues. J gave up 7 bases and V 4 bases, and 7 bases lay outside the gene matches. CDR3 coding DNA: TGTGCCAGCAGCAGGACAGGGGGTAAGGGTGGCTACACCTTC. As protein: CASSRTGGKGGYTF.

This clonotype was detected once. The gene calls are TRBV20-1 and TRBJ2-7, with 8 bases identical to TRBD2. The CDR3 spans 14 residues. Germline V CDR1 and CDR2: DFQATT, SNEGSKA (reference sequence). Losses at the gene ends were 4 bases for V and 3 bases for J; bases not matched to a gene: 8. The CDR3 coding sequence is TGCAGTGCTAAAAGGGAGCGGGGGCACTACGAGCAGTACTTC. This translates into CSAKRERGHYEQYF.

V usage is TRBV2 and J usage is TRBJ1-6; TRBD1 might be the D (6 bases). The CDR3 spans 14 residues. Germline V gene lookup returns CDR1 SNHLY and CDR2 FYNNEI. V was cut by 5 bases and J by 10 bases, with 15 bases left in between. The CDR3 is CASSLQGMGSPLHF. Written as DNA, the CDR3 is TGTGCCAGCAGTTTACAGGGTATGGGGTCACCCCTCCACTTT.

This clonotype was counted only a few times. The rearrangement joins TRBV2 to TRBJ1-5, with TRBD1 matching over 9 bases. The junction had 12 bases not matched to a gene; V was cut back by 6 bases and J by 6 bases. This CDR3 is 16 amino acids long. Germline V CDR1 and CDR2: SNHLY, FYNNEI. The CDR3 DNA follows: TGTGCCAGCAGCAGAGAGGGGACAGGGTTTAGTCAGCCCCAGCATTTT. This gives the protein CASSREGTGFSQPQHF. Based on the CDR3 plus reference TRBV2 and TRBJ1-5, the full variable domain is EPEVTQTPSHQVTQMGQEVILRCVPISNHLYFYWYRQILGQKVEFLVSFYNNEISEKSEIFDDQFSVERPDGSNFTLKIRSTKLEDSAMYFCASSREGTGFSQPQHFGDGTRLSIL.

This clonotype was seen a few times. In DNA, the CDR3 is TGTGCCAGCAGCTTAAGGAAGAGCGGTTCACCCCTCCACTTT. Its protein product is CASSLRKSGSPLHF. This chain links TRBV7-9 with TRBJ1-6; unclear D gene. Per germline, CDR1 SEHNR and CDR2 FQNEAQ (reference sequence). The CDR3 consists of 14 residues. The V gene lost 2 bases and the J gene lost 9 bases, with 11 bases spanning the gap.

This clonotype was observed a single time. The chain uses TRBV7-2 and TRBJ1-2, with a weak D call TRBD1 (6 bases). The CDR3 has 15 amino acids. V was trimmed by 0 bases and J by 4 bases, leaving 12 bases between them. In germline, CDR1 is SGHTA, CDR2 FQGNSA. The CDR3 DNA sequence: TGTGCCAGCAGCTTAGCGTGGGGGCCCCGCTATGGCTACACCTTC. Translation: CASSLAWGPRYGYTF.

The chain carries TRBV20-1 and TRBJ2-2; 9 bases match TRBD1. The ends lost 5 bases at V and 1 base at J; junction bases unmatched: 20. Germline lookup yields CDR1 DFQATT and CDR2 SNEGSKA (reference sequence). The CDR3 loop spans 20 amino acids. This chain's CDR3 is CSASIGDRVCLVVNTGELFF. The DNA for the CDR3 is TGCAGTGCTTCCATTGGGGACAGGGTTTGTTTGGTGGTGAACACCGGGGAGCTGTTTTTT.

V and J are TRBV7-2 and TRBJ2-7; D is unclear. Germline assignment: CDR1 SGHTA and CDR2 FQGNSA. There are 13 residues in the CDR3. Trimming shortened V by 3 bases and J by 3 bases, and 9 bases separated the two germline ends. Written as DNA, the CDR3 is TGTGCCAGCAGCTTCGACACCAGCTACGAGCAGTACTTC. Its translation: CASSFDTSYEQYF.

This clonotype was seen a handful of times. The chain recombines TRBV20-1 with TRBJ1-3; unclear D gene. V dropped 1 base and J dropped 2 bases, with 12 bases sitting between them. Germline loops: CDR1 DFQATT, CDR2 SNEGSKA (reference sequence). The CDR3 runs to 15 residues. CDR3: CSARAFPSPGNTIYF. CDR3 DNA sequence: TGCAGTGCTAGAGCCTTCCCGAGCCCTGGAAACACCATATATTTT.

This clonotype was counted between two and nine times. The chain uses TRBV10-3 and TRBJ1-5, with 7 bases that match TRBD1. CDR3 size: 13 residues. CDR1 ENHRY and CDR2 SYGVKD come from the germline V gene. V was clipped by 11 bases and J by 0 bases; unmatched bases: 4. CDR3 coding DNA: TGTGCCGTCGGGACAGATAGCAATCAGCCCCAGCATTTT. This sequence encodes CAVGTDSNQPQHF.

This clonotype was observed once. This sequence joins TRBV20-1 and TRBJ1-2; D gene ambiguous. V shed 6 bases and J shed 1 base, with 9 bases lying between them. This CDR3 has 12 residues. CDR1 and CDR2 (germline): DFQATT, SNEGSKA (reference sequence). The CDR3 here is CSAEGNNYGYTF. DNA for the CDR3: TGCAGTGCAGAGGGAAATAACTATGGCTACACCTTC.

For the CDR3, the DNA is TGTGCCAGTAGTATGATGGCTGATAGCAATCAGCCCCAGCATTTT. Its translation: CASSMMADSNQPQHF. This chain links TRBV19 with TRBJ1-5; D not certain. The CDR3 consists of 15 residues. The germline V and J ends were trimmed by 3 bases and 0 bases, with 9 bases remaining between them. Germline CDR1 is LNHDA and CDR2 is SQIVND (reference sequence).

This clonotype was seen a handful of times. In DNA, the CDR3 is TGCAGTGCGGCCGGTGGGACAGGACGCTCTGGGGCCAACGTCCTGACTTTC. Residues: CSAAGGTGRSGANVLTF. The chain joins TRBV20-1 to TRBJ2-6; TRBD1 matches at 8 bases. The CDR3 runs 17 residues. Trimming cost V 6 bases and J 0 bases; bases outside gene matches: 10. The germline V gene encodes CDR1 DFQATT and CDR2 SNEGSKA (reference sequence).

This clonotype was detected only a few times. The V gene is TRBV20-1, the J gene TRBJ2-7; possibly TRBD1 or TRBD2 for D (5 bases each). Trimming took off 5 bases at V and 2 bases at J, with 13 bases between the two ends. The CDR3 extends over 13 amino acids. Germline CDR1 is DFQATT and CDR2 is SNEGSKA (reference sequence). CDR3 sequence reads: CSAGGSPTYEQYF. The CDR3 DNA reads TGCAGTGCTGGGGGTTCCCCGACCTACGAGCAGTACTTC.

This clonotype turned up a few times. The chain recombines TRBV7-3 with TRBJ2-2, with D maybe TRBD2 (5 bases). V shed 1 base and J shed 6 bases, with 9 bases lying between them. CDR3 length: 14 residues. Germline-derived CDR1 and CDR2 are SGHTA and FQGTGA. The CDR3, as DNA: TGTGCCAGCAGCTTAAACGGAGGCGCCGGGGAGCTGTTTTTT. The encoded protein is CASSLNGGAGELFF.

The table lists this clonotype with a few counts. CDR3 DNA sequence: TGTGCCAGCAGCCCAAACCCGGGACAGGGTACCAACGTCCTGACTTTC. Its protein is CASSPNPGQGTNVLTF. V usage is TRBV7-8 and J usage is TRBJ2-6; TRBD1 agrees at 9 bases. Germline V CDR1 and CDR2: SGHVS, FQNEAQ. With V trimmed by 5 bases and J by 8 bases, 10 bases remained unmatched. There are 16 residues in the CDR3.

Turning to this clonotype: The limits of the CDR3 on the DNA are not certain, so only TCRdb's listed CDR3 is given. The chain uses TRBV7-5 and TRBJ2-7. TRBV7-5 is a pseudogene locus. Ends included, the CDR3 has 14 residues. The CDR3: CISVPEAYGVVQYF.

The chain has TRBV19 and TRBJ2-1; D tentatively reads TRBD1 or TRBD2 (5 bases each). The CDR3 consists of 15 residues. CDR1 and CDR2 from the germline V gene are LNHDA and SQIVND (reference sequence). V was trimmed by 1 base and J by 4 bases, leaving 11 bases between them. Here the CDR3 DNA reads TGTGCCAGTAGTATAGGGGACGGAGGATACAATGAGCAGTTCTTC. It yields the protein CASSIGDGGYNEQFF.

The V gene is TRBV12-3 or TRBV12-4, the J gene TRBJ1-1; a possible D gene is TRBD1 (5 bases). Trimming cost V 5 bases and J 1 base, with 14 bases left between them. The CDR3 covers 15 residues. The CDR3 bases are TGTGCCAGCAGTCTTAACAGGATTCCGAACACTGAAGCTTTCTTT. Protein sequence: CASSLNRIPNTEAFF.

The gene calls are TRBV20-1 and TRBJ1-2, with D unclear. Trimming left V 5 bases short and J 7 bases short, with 14 bases between. The CDR3 covers 12 residues. Germline V gene data show CDR1 as DFQATT and CDR2 as SNEGSKA (reference sequence). CDR3 protein: CSAGRQAGGYTF. As DNA, the CDR3 is TGCAGTGCTGGGAGGCAGGCTGGTGGCTACACCTTC.

This clonotype has just a few counts. The rearrangement links TRBV10-3 to TRBJ1-1; maybe TRBD1 (6 bases). CDR3 size: 15 residues. V lost 0 bases, J lost 3 bases, and 11 bases lay in between. CDR1 ENHRY and CDR2 SYGVKD come from the germline V gene. This chain's CDR3 is CAISESQGTDTEAFF. For the CDR3, the DNA is TGTGCCATCAGTGAGTCGCAGGGGACCGACACTGAAGCTTTCTTT.

V gene TRBV19 combines with J gene TRBJ1-5, with a weak D call TRBD1 (6 bases). Trimming cost V 7 bases and J 6 bases, with 13 bases left between them. The germline V gene encodes CDR1 LNHDA and CDR2 SQIVND (reference sequence). The CDR3 covers 13 residues. CDR3 region: CASMRTVGQPQHF. The DNA of the CDR3 is TGTGCCAGTATGCGGACAGTGGGTCAGCCCCAGCATTTT.

This clonotype occurred a few times. This chain links TRBV24-1 with TRBJ1-5, with 11 bases lining up with TRBD1. The germline V gene encodes CDR1 KGHDR and CDR2 SFDVKD. CDR3 length: 15 amino acids. V was clipped by 3 bases and J by 7 bases; unmatched bases: 4. The DNA of the CDR3 is TGTGCCACCAGTGATCGGACAGGGGGCGTCCAGCCCCAGCATTTT. This translates into CATSDRTGGVQPQHF.